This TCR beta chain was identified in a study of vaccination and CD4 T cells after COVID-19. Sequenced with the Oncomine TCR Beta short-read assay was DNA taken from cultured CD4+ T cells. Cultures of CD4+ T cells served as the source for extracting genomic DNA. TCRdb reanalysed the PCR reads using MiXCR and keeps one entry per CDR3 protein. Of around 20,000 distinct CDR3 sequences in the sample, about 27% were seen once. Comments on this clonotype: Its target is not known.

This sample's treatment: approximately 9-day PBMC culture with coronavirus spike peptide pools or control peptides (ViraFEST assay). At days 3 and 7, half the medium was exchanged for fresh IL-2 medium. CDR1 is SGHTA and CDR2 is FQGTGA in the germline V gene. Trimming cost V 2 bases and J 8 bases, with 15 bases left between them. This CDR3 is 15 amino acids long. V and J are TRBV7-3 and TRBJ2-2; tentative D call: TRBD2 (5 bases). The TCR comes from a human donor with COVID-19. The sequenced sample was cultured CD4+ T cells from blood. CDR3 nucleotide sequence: TGTGCCAGCAGCTTACAGGAGGCCGGCGCGGGGGAGCTGTTTTTT. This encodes CASSLQEAGAGELFF.